This T cell receptor (beta chain) is from a study of response to subunit inactivated influenza vaccine (dated by TCRdb to about 2018). Turning to the overall study: Deep quantitative profiling of the T cell receptor repertoire was used in the study to follow responses to a trivalent subunit inactivated influenza vaccine. Paper-wide results and their limitations: The authors proposed that each seasonal influenza vaccination may bring in only a limited number of new T cells.

The library was generated by RT-PCR. TCRdb lists the instrument as Illumina HiSeq 2500. TCRdb passed the public sequencing reads through fastp at Q25 and MiXCR, retaining productive beta sequences. Rows are unified per CDR3 protein, each entry keeping the most common DNA and genes. A total of more than 450,000 distinct CDR3 sequences appear in this sample, approximately 10% of them only once. The ten largest clones capture approximately 10% of the sample. In this sample, this clonotype turned up many times. It lacks a known antigen. No much larger clone exists at a distance of one base, and base qualities are not known. Based on the germline V gene, the CDR1 and CDR2 sequences are SQVTM and ANQGSEA. The CDR3 runs 13 amino acids, cysteine and phenylalanine included. The retained sequence is limited to the CDR3, 39 bases, with the frame set at the first base. The trim is 4 bases for V and 1 base for J, with a gap of 10 bases between the germline ends.

These data were also filed under a second study, of T cells expressing NK-cell markers. The second study reports: TCR beta cDNA libraries were made by 5'RACE template switching that added a universal primer site and unique molecular identifiers. Fewer than ten donors provided sorted CD3+CD56+NKG2C+, CD3+CD56+NKG2C- and CD3+CD56-NKG2C+ T-cell subsets, whose TCR beta-chain repertoires were profiled. Of the eight sequenced donors, seven were found to be HCMV-seropositive and one was found to be HCMV-seronegative. To restrict sorting to alphabetaTCR-expressing T cells, an anti-gammadeltaTCR antibody was added in several experiments. For roughly 6 donors, the dominant CD3+CD56+NKG2C+ clonotypes were among the top 10 CD8+ clonotypes and accounted for about 1.0-7.5% of CD8+ T cells. Those dominant clonotypes were again the most abundant among CD3+CD56-NKG2C+ cells in a handful of donors, at roughly 25-60.1%. Whether the expanded NKG2C-expressing T cell clones were specific for HCMV antigens was left unclear. The study sequenced eight donors, all healthy volunteers chosen at random: three men and five women. HCMV serostatus was determined by detecting HCMV-specific IgG in serum with a commercial ELISA kit. Peripheral blood mononuclear cells were isolated from blood by Ficoll density gradient centrifugation. For a handful of donors, bulk peripheral blood T-cell repertoires were also sequenced from unsorted PBMC. Synthesis of cDNA was primed from the TCR beta constant segment and was followed by two consecutive PCR amplification steps. Sequencing of the libraries produced 2 x 150 bp reads on Illumina HiSeq 2000/2500, MiSeq or NextSeq. MIGEC handled demultiplexing of the reads and grouping by UMI, while MiTCR was used to assemble and quantify clonotypes. To remove erroneous sequences, TCR cDNA sequences were retained only when supported by two or more reads. Downstream repertoire analysis used the tcR package, and clonotypes were matched across fractions by CDR3 nucleotide sequence plus V segment. Antigen specificity was annotated against VDJdb with VDJmatch, allowing one amino acid substitution in CDR3.

This clonotype originated in a man aged 50 to 60 who received an inactivated influenza vaccine. Donor details come from another sample of the same person, matched by shared clones. Here the chain combines TRBV29-1 and TRBJ1-1; 5 matching bases give a weak D call of TRBD1. This material consisted of PBMCs from blood, taken on the day of vaccination. The DNA sequence is given as TGCAGCGTTGGGGGACTGAGGAACACTGAAGCTTTCTTT. Its coded protein is CSVGGLRNTEAFF.